Presented here are 26 T cell receptor beta chains from one specimen sequenced in a study of radiotherapy plus CTLA-4 blockade in lung cancer. Sequenced by immunoSEQ multiplex PCR; TCRdb stores in-frame clones only, minus some. This sample has more than 65,000 clones, with around four fifths found just once. The sample in question was peripheral blood, obtained from a patient treated with radiotherapy plus ipilimumab. All receptors come from a human donor with non-small cell lung cancer who had stable disease on radiotherapy plus ipilimumab.

The chain carries TRBV6-4 and TRBJ2-1, with TRBD1 as a possible D gene (6 bases). V dropped 10 bases and J dropped 7 bases, with 17 bases sitting between them. Looked up from germline, CDR1 is MRHNA and CDR2 is SNTAGT. This CDR3 contains 13 residues. The CDR3 reads CAKGQGTSNEQFF. In DNA form, the CDR3 reads TGTGCCAAGGGGCAGGGGACGTCGAATGAGCAGTTCTTC.

V is TRBV5-1 and J is TRBJ1-6, with D tentatively TRBD1 (5 bases). With 5 bases removed from V and 0 bases from J, the gap between germline ends came to 15 bases. This CDR3 is built from 17 residues. Germline CDR1 and CDR2: SGHRS and YFSETQ. The CDR3 loop reads CASSITGSSSYNSPLHF. Written as DNA, the CDR3 is TGCGCCAGCAGTATTACAGGTTCAAGCTCCTATAATTCACCCCTCCACTTT. Combining the CDR3 with reference TRBV5-1 and TRBJ1-6 gives the whole variable domain KAGVTQTPRYLIKTRGQQVTLSCSPISGHRSVSWYQQTPGQGLQFLFEYFSETQRNKGNFPGRFSGRQFSNSRSEMNVSTLELGDSALYLCASSITGSSSYNSPLHFGNGTRLTVT.

This chain uses TRBV6-1 with TRBJ2-7; 8 nucleotides match TRBD2. CDR1 and CDR2 (germline): MNHNS, SASEGT. The trim removed 5 bases at V and 2 bases at J, leaving 8 bases unmatched. This CDR3 has 15 residues. The CDR3 DNA follows: TGTGCCAGCAGTTCCCGGGGGGGGAAGACCTACGAGCAGTACTTC. It encodes CASSSRGGKTYEQYF.

This clone came up a few times. The chain employs TRBV10-3 and TRBJ1-6; maybe TRBD1 (5 bases). This CDR3 has 15 amino acids. V was shortened by 1 base and J by 5 bases, with 9 bases between the two germline ends. CDR1 ENHRY and CDR2 SYGVKD come from the germline V gene. The CDR3 sequence: CAISEWDRNNSPLHF. The CDR3 bases are TGTGCCATCAGTGAGTGGGACCGCAATAATTCACCCCTCCACTTT.

The V and J genes are TRBV6-5 and TRBJ2-1; 14 bases agree with TRBD2. Unmatched junction bases numbered 4, after V lost 7 bases and J lost 8 bases. Germline V gene sequence: CDR1 MNHEY, CDR2 SVGAGI. The CDR3 is 14 amino acids. CDR3 region: CASTRLAGGYEQFF. The CDR3 coding sequence is TGTGCCAGCACCCGACTAGCGGGAGGGTATGAGCAGTTCTTC.

The chain links TRBV5-8 to TRBJ1-1; TRBD1 matches at 11 bases. Germline trimming cut 4 bases from V and 1 base from J; bases unmatched to any gene: 6. Germline CDR1 and CDR2: SGHTS and YDEGEE. The CDR3 totals 16 residues. CDR3 loop: CASSRGQGVRNTEAFF. Written as DNA, the CDR3 is TGTGCCAGCAGCCGGGGACAGGGGGTTCGGAACACTGAAGCTTTCTTT.

This rearrangement joins TRBV28 to TRBJ1-5, with a weak D call TRBD1 (6 bases). V was cut by 3 bases and J by 2 bases, with 8 bases left in between. The CDR3 contains 14 residues. Germline V lookup: CDR1 MDHEN, CDR2 SYDVKM. DNA of the CDR3: TGTGCCAGCAGTTTGGGGGGGCGCAATCAGCCCCAGCATTTT. Translation gives CASSLGGRNQPQHF.

The rearrangement links TRBV7-2 to TRBJ2-7; D is ambiguous. CDR1 and CDR2 from the germline V gene are SGHTA and FQGNSA. The CDR3 contains 12 residues. Deletions cut 1 base from V and 7 bases from J, with 8 bases between. The CDR3: CASSLDVGEQYF. CDR3 DNA sequence: TGTGCCAGCAGCTTAGACGTGGGTGAGCAGTACTTC. The whole variable domain, filled in from reference TRBV7-2 and TRBJ2-7, reads GAGVSQSPSNKVTEKGKDVELRCDPISGHTALYWYRQSLGQGLEFLIYFQGNSAPDKSGLPSDRFSAERTGGSVSTLTIQRTQQEDSAVYLCASSLDVGEQYFGPGTRLTVT.

The chain is built from TRBV2 and TRBJ2-5; 8 bases match TRBD1. Looked up from germline, CDR1 is SNHLY and CDR2 is FYNNEI. The V segment lost 5 bases and the J segment 4 bases; nucleotides outside the gene matches: 9. The CDR3 spans 15 residues. DNA for the CDR3: TGTGCCAGCAGTCCACAGGGGGGTTTTGGAGAGACCCAGTACTTC. Translated: CASSPQGGFGETQYF.

In its sample, this clone was seen a few times. The chain couples TRBV18 to TRBJ2-7, with a possible D match to TRBD1 (5 bases). This CDR3 contains 14 residues. Trimming took off 2 bases at V and 7 bases at J, with 15 bases between the two ends. Germline V gene lookup returns CDR1 KGHSH and CDR2 LQKENI. The DNA for the CDR3 is TGTGCCAGCTCACCAACCCCCCAGGGTTCGGAGCAGTACTTC. Amino acids: CASSPTPQGSEQYF.

This chain uses TRBV4-2 with TRBJ2-1; D is possibly TRBD2 (6 bases). V was trimmed by 0 bases and J by 4 bases, leaving 13 bases between them. The CDR3 covers 16 residues. Per germline, CDR1 LGHNA and CDR2 YNFKEQ. In DNA, the CDR3 is TGTGCCAGCAGCCAAGAACCGGGGACTCGGTACAATGAGCAGTTCTTC. It yields the protein CASSQEPGTRYNEQFF.

The chain has TRBV11-2 and TRBJ1-6; D ambiguous. CDR1 SGHAT and CDR2 FQNNGV come from the germline V gene. Trimming shortened V by 5 bases and J by 7 bases, and 6 bases separated the two germline ends. The CDR3 contains 12 residues. CDR3 in DNA: TGTGCCAGCAGCATGGGGAATTCACCCCTCCACTTT. It specifies CASSMGNSPLHF.

CDR3 loop: CAISEPLGGGDDYGYTF. CDR3 DNA sequence: TGTGCCATCAGTGAGCCGTTGGGGGGGGGAGACGATTATGGCTACACCTTC. The rearrangement links TRBV10-3 to TRBJ1-2, with D possibly being TRBD1 (5 bases). The V and J ends lost 2 bases and 5 bases respectively, with 21 bases between them. In germline, CDR1 is ENHRY, CDR2 SYGVKD. The CDR3 is made up of 17 amino acids.

About this clone itself: The same CDR3 arises from other DNA sequences in this sample as well. The chain has TRBV18 and TRBJ1-3, with D perhaps matching TRBD1 (5 bases). V was clipped by 4 bases and J by 0 bases, with 7 bases between them. This CDR3 has 14 residues. CDR1 and CDR2 (germline): KGHSH, LQKENI. The DNA of the CDR3 is TGTGCCAGCTCACGAGACAGCTCTGGAAACACCATATATTTT. Protein sequence: CASSRDSSGNTIYF. Full variable domain (outside the CDR3, taken from reference TRBV18 and TRBJ1-3): NAGVMQNPRHLVRRRGQEARLRCSPMKGHSHVYWYRQLPEEGLKFMVYLQKENIIDESGMPKERFSAEFPKEGPSILRIQQVVRGDSAAYFCASSRDSSGNTIYFGEGSWLTVV.

This chain connects TRBV9 to TRBJ2-7, with 10 bases identical to TRBD2. In germline, CDR1 is SGDLS, CDR2 YYNGEE. The length of the CDR3 is 18 residues. The V gene end was trimmed by 4 bases and the J gene end by 3 bases; junction bases not matched to a gene: 16. The CDR3 loop reads CASSPSTAGLAVNYEQYF. CDR3 coding DNA: TGTGCCAGCAGCCCAAGTACGGCCGGACTAGCGGTAAACTACGAGCAGTACTTC. The full variable domain, its missing parts supplied by reference TRBV9 and TRBJ2-7, is DSGVTQTPKHLITATGQRVTLRCSPRSGDLSVYWYQQSLDQGLQFLIQYYNGEERAKGNILERFSAQQFPDLHSELNLSSLELGDSALYFCASSPSTAGLAVNYEQYFGPGTRLTVT.

This chain uses TRBV5-4 with TRBJ1-3; D is uncertain. Germline V lookup: CDR1 SGHNT, CDR2 YYREEE (reference sequence). Trimming removed 0 bases from V and 3 bases from J, with 10 bases in between. The CDR3 is made up of 15 amino acids. The CDR3 protein is CASSLGHERGNTIYF. CDR3 DNA: TGTGCCAGCAGCTTGGGCCACGAGCGTGGAAACACCATATATTTT.

The V and J genes are TRBV6-5 and TRBJ2-3, with a tentative D call TRBD1 (5 bases). V was trimmed by 2 bases and J by 4 bases, leaving 16 bases between them. The CDR3 covers 16 residues. Per germline, CDR1 MNHEY and CDR2 SVGAGI. The CDR3 sequence: CASSYMGLNEADTQYF. The CDR3 region has the DNA TGTGCCAGCAGTTACATGGGGCTTAACGAAGCAGATACGCAGTATTTT.

V gene TRBV6-6 combines with J gene TRBJ1-2; perhaps TRBD1 as D (6 bases). The CDR3 contains 13 residues. CDR1 is MNHNY and CDR2 is SVGAGI in the germline V gene (reference sequence). V lost 4 bases, J lost 3 bases, and 9 bases lay in between. The CDR3 spells CASSSQGDYGYTF. The CDR3 nucleotides are TGTGCCAGCAGTTCACAGGGTGACTATGGCTACACCTTC.

To note about this clone: A read error may produce the germline difference seen at one junction end. The chain employs TRBV6-6 and TRBJ2-7; 11 bases are shared with TRBD1. The length of the CDR3 is 13 residues. The germline V gene encodes CDR1 MNHNY and CDR2 SVGAGI (reference sequence). CDR3 bases: TGTGCCAGCGGGACAGGGGGTACCTACGGGCAGTACTTC. Encoded protein: CASGTGGTYGQYF.

This clone was recorded only once. V is TRBV29-1 and J is TRBJ2-2; D possibly corresponds to TRBD2 (6 bases). Between the trimmed V and J ends, which lost 5 bases and 1 base, there was a span of 14 bases. Per germline, CDR1 SQVTM and CDR2 ANQGSEA. The CDR3 extends over 15 amino acids. The CDR3 nucleotides read TGCAGCGTTCTGATTAGCGGCGTGAACACCGGGGAGCTGTTTTTT. Translated, it gives CSVLISGVNTGELFF.

The V gene is TRBV5-1, the J gene TRBJ2-2; 7 nucleotides line up with TRBD1. V lost 4 bases, J lost 3 bases, and 6 bases stayed unmatched. This CDR3 comprises 15 residues. Germline V gene sequence: CDR1 SGHRS, CDR2 YFSETQ. The CDR3 reads CASSPGDRDTGELFF. CDR3 DNA: TGCGCCAGCAGCCCCGGGGACAGAGACACCGGGGAGCTGTTTTTT.

V usage is TRBV7-6 and J usage is TRBJ2-3; D unclear. Deletions cut 1 base from V and 1 base from J, with 0 bases between. The CDR3 runs 12 residues. Germline V CDR1 and CDR2: SGHVS, FNYEAQ. The CDR3 DNA sequence: TGTGCCAGCAGCTTAGGCACAGATACGCAGTATTTT. It translates to CASSLGTDTQYF.

Points on this clone: Sequence at one end of the junction differs from germline and may be a read error. Other nucleotide sequences from this sample produce the same CDR3. V is TRBV28 and J is TRBJ2-2; the match to TRBD2 covers 11 bases. Per the germline V gene, CDR1 is MDHEN and CDR2 is SYDVKM. There are 15 residues in the CDR3. Here the CDR3 DNA reads TGTGCCAGCAGGCCGACTAGCGGGGCCACCGGGGAACTGTTTTTT. Translated: CASRPTSGATGELFF.

The gene calls are TRBV5-1 and TRBJ1-2, with D maybe TRBD1 (6 bases). Germline CDR1 is SGHRS and CDR2 is YFSETQ. With 9 bases removed from V and 4 bases from J, the gap between germline ends came to 16 bases. The CDR3 spans 13 residues. CDR3 DNA sequence: TGCGCCACAAGTATAGGGGGTACCTATGGCTACACCTTC. Protein product: CATSIGGTYGYTF. The whole variable domain, remainder taken from reference TRBV5-1 and TRBJ1-2, is KAGVTQTPRYLIKTRGQQVTLSCSPISGHRSVSWYQQTPGQGLQFLFEYFSETQRNKGNFPGRFSGRQFSNSRSEMNVSTLELGDSALYLCATSIGGTYGYTFGSGTRLTVV.

The CDR3 DNA sequence: TGTGCCAGCTCTCAGGGTGGCGCTCAGCCCCAGCATTTT. This encodes CASSQGGAQPQHF. The chain couples TRBV7-9 to TRBJ1-5; D is perhaps TRBD1 (5 bases). Germline CDR1 SEHNR, CDR2 FQNEAQ (reference sequence). V gave up 8 bases and J gave up 6 bases, with 14 bases separating them. The CDR3 is 13 residues long.

This chain uses TRBV6-1 with TRBJ2-6; D is uncertain. Trimming pared 7 bases from V and 4 bases from J, leaving 14 bases between. The CDR3 extends over 15 amino acids. Germline assignment: CDR1 MNHNS and CDR2 SASEGT. The CDR3 DNA sequence: TGTGCCAGCACCTCCCCGTCCGGAGGGGCCAACGTCCTGACTTTC. It codes for CASTSPSGGANVLTF.